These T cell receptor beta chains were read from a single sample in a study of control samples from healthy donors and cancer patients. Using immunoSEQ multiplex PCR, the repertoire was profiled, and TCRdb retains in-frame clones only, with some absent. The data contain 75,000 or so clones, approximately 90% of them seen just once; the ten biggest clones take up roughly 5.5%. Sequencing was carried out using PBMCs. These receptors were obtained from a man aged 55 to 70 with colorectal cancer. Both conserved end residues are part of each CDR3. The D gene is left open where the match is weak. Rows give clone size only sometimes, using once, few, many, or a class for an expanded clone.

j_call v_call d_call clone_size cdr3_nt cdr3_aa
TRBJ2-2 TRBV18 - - TGTGCCAGCTCACCACGGGATGGGGGAGCCGGGGAGCTGTTTTTT CASSPRDGGAGELFF
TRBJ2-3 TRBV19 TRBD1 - TGTGCCAGTACCACAACAGGGGGCGCAGATACGCAGTATTTT CASTTTGGADTQYF
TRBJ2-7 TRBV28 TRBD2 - TGTGCCACTCGACTGTGGGGGAGGGTTGGCGAGCAGTACTTC CATRLWGRVGEQYF
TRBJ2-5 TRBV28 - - TGTGCCAGCAGCCCCCAGTACCAAGAGACCCAGTACTTC CASSPQYQETQYF
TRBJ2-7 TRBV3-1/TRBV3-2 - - TGTGCCAGCACCCTAGGTGGGCGGGAGCAGTACTTC CASTLGGREQYF
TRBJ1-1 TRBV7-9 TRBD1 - TGTGCCAGCAGTCCCGACAGGGGGAACACTGAAGCTTTCTTT CASSPDRGNTEAFF
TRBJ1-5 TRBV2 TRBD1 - TGTGCCAGAGGGACAGCTAGGGGCAATCAGCCCCAGCATTTT CARGTARGNQPQHF
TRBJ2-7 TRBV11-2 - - TGTGCCAGCAGCTTAGACCATTGGGGCTACGAGCAGTACTTC CASSLDHWGYEQYF
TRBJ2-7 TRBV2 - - TGTGCCAGCAAGGCGGAGGTCCAGTACTTC CASKAEVQYF
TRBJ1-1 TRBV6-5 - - TGTGCCAGCAATCCCCTTGGTTCCTCGAACACTGAAGCTTTCTTT CASNPLGSSNTEAFF
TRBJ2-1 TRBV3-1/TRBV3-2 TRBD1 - TGTGCCAGCAGCCAACCCGGGACAGGGCAAGTCCACAATGAGCAGTTCTTC CASSQPGTGQVHNEQFF
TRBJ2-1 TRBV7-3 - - TGTGCCAGCAGCCCCCGAGAGGCGGGGGAGCAGTTCTTC CASSPREAGEQFF
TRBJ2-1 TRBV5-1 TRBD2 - TGCGCCAGCAGCGCAGCCGGGACTAGCGGCCATGAGCAGTTCTTC CASSAAGTSGHEQFF
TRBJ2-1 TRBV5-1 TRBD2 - TGCGCCAGCAGCCCTGGGACTAGCGGGGGGCCAACCAATGAGCAGTTCTTC CASSPGTSGGPTNEQFF
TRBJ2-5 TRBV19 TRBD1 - TGTGCCAGTAGTATTCGACAGGGCATCTTTCAAGAGACCCAGTACTTC CASSIRQGIFQETQYF
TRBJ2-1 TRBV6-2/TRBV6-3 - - TGTGCCAGCAGTTATCTTGGGGGGAGGGAGCAGTTCTTC CASSYLGGREQFF
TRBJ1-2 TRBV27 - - TGTGCCAGCAGTTTTTTTGGGGTTGGGGGGGACTATGGCTACACCTTC CASSFFGVGGDYGYTF
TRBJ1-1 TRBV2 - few TGTGCCAGAACCGTGGGGTCGGTGGCTTTCTTT CARTVGSVAFF
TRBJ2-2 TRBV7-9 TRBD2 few TGTGCCAGCAGCTTAAGAACTAGCGGTGACACCGGGGAGCTGTTTTTT CASSLRTSGDTGELFF
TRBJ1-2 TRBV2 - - TGTGCCAGCAGTGAAGCCGCAGGGCTCGATGGCTACACCTTC CASSEAAGLDGYTF
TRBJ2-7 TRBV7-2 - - TGTGCCAGCAGCTCCCCTGAAGAGCAGTACTTC CASSSPEEQYF
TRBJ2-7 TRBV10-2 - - TGCGCCAGCAGTGAGGTGGGACCTCGGGGCGAGCAGTACTTC CASSEVGPRGEQYF
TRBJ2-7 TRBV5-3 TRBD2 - TGTGCCAGAAGCTCGCCACCGGGACTAGCGGGGGGTAGTCACGAGCAGTACTTC CARSSPPGLAGGSHEQYF
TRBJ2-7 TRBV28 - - TGTGCCACAAACGGACAGTGGACCTACGAGCAGTACTTC CATNGQWTYEQYF
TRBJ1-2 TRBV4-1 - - TGCGCCAGCAGCCAAGTTCCTCGGGCTAACTATGGCTACACCTTC CASSQVPRANYGYTF
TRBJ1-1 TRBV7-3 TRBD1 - TGTGCCAGCAGCTTAAAACAGGGGATGGGGACTGAAGCTTTCTTT CASSLKQGMGTEAFF